The sequence of this T cell receptor beta chain was determined in a study of T-cell reconstitution after alpha-beta-depleted transplantation in children. This CDR3 is 14 amino acids long. Trimming at V came to 2 bases and at J to 5 bases, leaving 3 bases not matched to a gene. The V gene's germline CDR1 is KGHSH and CDR2 LQKENI. A library of TCRbeta sequences, prepared with unique molecular identifiers, was generated. TCRdb analysed the PCR reads with MiXCR anew, one entry per CDR3 protein. This table holds 450,000 to 600,000 distinct CDR3 sequences, approximately 32% found once. This receptor was obtained from a human donor who donated a stem cell graft to a child with aplastic anemia. The chain is built from TRBV18 and TRBJ1-5, with 7 nucleotides matching TRBD1. Specimen: PBMCs from the stem cell graft donor, collected from the stem cell graft. The CDR3 sequence: CASSPGDSYQPQHF. CDR3 nucleotide sequence: TGTGCCAGCTCACCAGGGGACAGCTATCAGCCCCAGCATTTT.